Following are 14 T cell receptor beta chains from one sample sequenced in a study of human T cells and chemical hapten exposure. TCRdb analysed the RACE reads with MiXCR anew, one entry per CDR3 protein. The data contain tens of thousands of distinct CDR3 sequences, 9.5% to 15% of them singletons. The time point: patch test 3, about 24 weeks after DPC sensitization. The treatment is: therapeutic diphenylcyclopropenone sensitization with weekly scalp DPC. The source material was whole blood, sampled in connection with sensitization to the hapten diphenylcyclopropenone (DPC). Receptor source: a man between 25 and 39 years old with alopecia areata. Some clones in this sample may be carry-over from other donors' samples.

Ten or more counts support this clonotype. V and J are TRBV10-3 and TRBJ1-3; weak D call: TRBD1 (5 bases). CDR3 length: 17 residues. The V end lost 6 bases, the J end lost 0 bases, and 18 bases lay between the germline ends. Germline lookup yields CDR1 ENHRY and CDR2 SYGVKD. The CDR3 loop is CAISAGGLDNSGNTIYF. CDR3 nucleotide sequence: TGTGCCATCAGCGCAGGAGGACTGGACAACTCTGGAAACACCATATATTTT.

This clonotype appeared a few times. The chain combines TRBV6-2 or TRBV6-3 with TRBJ2-5, with 8 bases matching TRBD1. CDR3 size: 16 residues. Germline V lookup: CDR1 MNHEY, CDR2 SVGEGT. V shed 0 bases, J shed 5 bases, and the junction held 8 bases outside the gene matches. The CDR3 DNA reads as TGTGCCAGCAGTTACTCGCAGGGGGCTGGTCGGGAGACCCAGTACTTC. Translation gives CASSYSQGAGRETQYF.

This clonotype was seen many times. The V call is TRBV18, the J call TRBJ1-5; D not resolved. In germline, CDR1 is KGHSH, CDR2 LQKENI. Between the trimmed V and J ends, which lost 3 bases and 0 bases, there was a span of 18 bases. This CDR3 contains 18 residues. The CDR3 loop reads CASSPSLGLGNSNQPQHF. As DNA, the CDR3 is TGTGCCAGCTCACCCAGCCTAGGACTCGGGAATAGCAATCAGCCCCAGCATTTT.

The genes are TRBV7-6 and TRBJ1-1, with 7 bases aligning to TRBD1. Germline CDR1 and CDR2: SGHVS and FNYEAQ. This CDR3 region has 14 residues. V gave up 5 bases and J gave up 6 bases; unmatched junction bases: 9. CDR3 region: CASSPLEGASEAFF. CDR3 DNA sequence: TGTGCCAGCAGCCCCCTGGAGGGGGCCTCTGAAGCTTTCTTT.

This clonotype has just a few counts. The chain links TRBV19 to TRBJ2-2; the D is unclear. The CDR3 has 13 residues. Germline values: CDR1 LNHDA, CDR2 SQIVND (reference sequence). Trimming took off 8 bases at V and 3 bases at J, with 10 bases between the two ends. The CDR3 loop reads CASGLWDTGELFF. The CDR3 DNA is TGTGCCAGTGGTCTATGGGACACCGGGGAGCTGTTTTTT.

This clonotype was observed many times. The rearrangement joins TRBV18 to TRBJ1-6, with 8 nucleotides matching TRBD1. This CDR3 is 13 amino acids long. Germline CDR1 reads KGHSH; CDR2 reads LQKENI. Trimming cost V 6 bases and J 5 bases; bases outside gene matches: 0. This CDR3 reads CASSTGDNSPLHF. The DNA of the CDR3 is TGTGCCAGCTCGACAGGGGATAATTCACCCCTCCACTTT.

In its sample, this clonotype was seen many times. V is TRBV6-2 or TRBV6-3 and J is TRBJ1-1; 10 bases map to TRBD1. Germline lookup yields CDR1 MNHEY and CDR2 SVGEGT. The ends lost 6 bases at V and 4 bases at J; junction bases unmatched: 8. CDR3 length equals 15 residues. The CDR3 region is CASSHRDRGGTEAFF. In DNA, the CDR3 is TGTGCCAGCAGCCACCGGGACAGGGGTGGCACTGAAGCTTTCTTT.

The chain carries TRBV16 and TRBJ2-1, with no clear D. This CDR3 is 12 amino acids long. Germline CDR1 is KGHSY and CDR2 is FQNENV. Trimming left V 1 base short and J 10 bases short, with 8 bases between. CDR3 DNA sequence: TGTGCCAGCAGCCAATTGGTCAGCGAGCAGTTCTTC. This sequence encodes CASSQLVSEQFF.

Many counts were recorded for this clonotype. The V gene is TRBV6-5, the J gene TRBJ1-4; D possibly corresponds to TRBD1 (5 bases). Germline CDR1 is MNHEY and CDR2 is SVGAGI. The V end was cut by 2 bases, the J end by 8 bases, with 15 bases between. The CDR3 loop spans 15 amino acids. The CDR3 sequence is CASSYVPRAGEKLFF. As DNA, the CDR3 is TGTGCCAGCAGTTACGTTCCCAGGGCGGGCGAAAAACTGTTTTTT.

In its sample, this clonotype was seen many times. V gene TRBV4-1 combines with J gene TRBJ1-5, with D tentatively TRBD1 (6 bases). The germline V gene encodes CDR1 MGHRA and CDR2 YSYEKL. V shed 0 bases and J shed 4 bases, with 10 bases lying between them. This CDR3 is 15 amino acids long. The CDR3 loop reads CASSQDRGRNQPQHF. The CDR3 region has the DNA TGCGCCAGCAGCCAAGACAGGGGCAGGAATCAGCCCCAGCATTTT.

This clonotype was counted only a few times. One end of the junction fails to match germline, which may point to a read error. The rearrangement links TRBV7-7 to TRBJ1-4; D unresolved. CDR3 length equals 13 residues. Germline CDR1 reads SSHAT; CDR2 reads FNYEAQ (reference sequence). The CDR3 spells CASSLSPAEKLFF. The CDR3 DNA reads as TGTGCTAGCAGCTTGAGCCCGGCGGAAAAACTGTTTTTT. The entire variable domain, with the rest obtained from reference TRBV7-7 and TRBJ1-4, is as follows: GAGVSQSPRYKVTKRGQDVTLRCDPISSHATLYWYQQALGQGPEFLTYFNYEAQPDKSGLPSDRFSAERPEGSISTLTIQRTEQRDSAMYRCASSLSPAEKLFFGSGTQLSVL.

The gene calls are TRBV9 and TRBJ1-1, with 10 bases identical to TRBD1. Per the germline V gene, CDR1 is SGDLS and CDR2 is YYNGEE. The CDR3 runs 17 residues. V shed 4 bases, J shed 5 bases, and the junction held 14 bases outside the gene matches. This CDR3 reads CASSYITRDRGGTEAFF. CDR3 sequence (DNA): TGTGCCAGCAGCTACATTACCCGGGACAGGGGTGGGACTGAAGCTTTCTTT.

The chain carries TRBV6-4 and TRBJ1-1, with 8 bases matching TRBD1. Germline lookup yields CDR1 MRHNA and CDR2 SNTAGT. There are 14 residues in the CDR3. After removal of 6 bases from V and 4 bases from J, the junction contained 7 bases not matched to a gene. The CDR3 region has the DNA TGTGCCAGCAGGAGGACAGGGATGGGCACTGAAGCTTTCTTT. Translating gives CASRRTGMGTEAFF.

With regard to this clonotype: One base away lies a much larger clone, so this may be a sequencing read error. CDR3 sequence (DNA): TGTGCCAGCAGGCAATTTCACCTCACTGAAGCTTTCTTT. This sequence encodes CASRQFHLTEAFF. V is TRBV3-1 and J is TRBJ1-1; D unclear. Trimming took 6 bases from V and 4 from J, leaving 12 bases between them. The CDR3 contains 13 residues. Per germline, CDR1 LGHDT and CDR2 YNNKEL (reference sequence).